This TCR beta chain was observed in a study of blood T cell repertoires in COVID-19. Study as a whole: Samples of COVID-19 (acute and convalescent) were obtained from the United States, Italy and Spain. In each case, the material was cDNA or gDNA derived from T cells, B-cell-depleted T cells, or PBMCs.

Original handling: From reference gene primer amplification, estimates of nucleated cell counts were derived. Assay: immunoSEQ multiplex PCR; the TCRdb copy retains only in-frame clones and omits some. Clone size and V and J calls were adopted from that table, with D and trimming inferred from the DNA. Of a few hundred thousand clones listed, roughly nine tenths were seen once; the top ten hold 5.5% to 8%. The ends lost 3 bases at V and 8 bases at J; junction bases unmatched: 4. CDR3 length: 13 amino acids. Germline CDR1 reads LNHDA; CDR2 reads SQIVND (reference sequence). The source material was peripheral blood. This clonotype was obtained from a man aged 60 to 75 with acute or convalescent COVID-19. This rearrangement joins TRBV19 to TRBJ1-2; 9 bases map to TRBD1. The CDR3 loop is CASSMGQGEGYTF. CDR3 coding DNA: TGTGCCAGTAGTATGGGACAGGGTGAAGGCTACACCTTC.